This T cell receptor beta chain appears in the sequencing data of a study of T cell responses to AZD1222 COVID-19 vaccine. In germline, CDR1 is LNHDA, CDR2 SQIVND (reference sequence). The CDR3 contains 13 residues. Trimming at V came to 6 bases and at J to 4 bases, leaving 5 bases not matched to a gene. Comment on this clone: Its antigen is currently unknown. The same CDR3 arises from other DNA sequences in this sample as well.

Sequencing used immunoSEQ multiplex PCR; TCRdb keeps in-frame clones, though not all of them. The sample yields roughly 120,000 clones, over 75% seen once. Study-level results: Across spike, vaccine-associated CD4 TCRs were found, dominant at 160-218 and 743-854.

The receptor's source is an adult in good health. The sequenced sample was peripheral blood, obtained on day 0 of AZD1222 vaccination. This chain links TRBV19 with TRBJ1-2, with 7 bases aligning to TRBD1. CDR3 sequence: CASSRQGTYGYTF. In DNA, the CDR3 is TGTGCCAGTAGCCGACAGGGAACCTATGGCTACACCTTC. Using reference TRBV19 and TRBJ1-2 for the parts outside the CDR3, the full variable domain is DGGITQSPKYLFRKEGQNVTLSCEQNLNHDAMYWYRQDPGQGLRLIYYSQIVNDFQKGDIAEGYSVSREKKESFPLTVTSAQKNPTAFYLCASSRQGTYGYTFGSGTRLTVV.